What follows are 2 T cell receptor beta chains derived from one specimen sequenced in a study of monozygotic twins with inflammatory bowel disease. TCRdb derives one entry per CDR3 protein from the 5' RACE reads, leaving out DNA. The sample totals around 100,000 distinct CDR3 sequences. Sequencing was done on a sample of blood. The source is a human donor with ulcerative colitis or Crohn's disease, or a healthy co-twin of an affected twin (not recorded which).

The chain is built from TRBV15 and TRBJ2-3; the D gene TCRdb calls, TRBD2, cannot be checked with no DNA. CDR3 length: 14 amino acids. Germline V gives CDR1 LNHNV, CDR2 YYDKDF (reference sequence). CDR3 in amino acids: CATSLAGITDTQYF.

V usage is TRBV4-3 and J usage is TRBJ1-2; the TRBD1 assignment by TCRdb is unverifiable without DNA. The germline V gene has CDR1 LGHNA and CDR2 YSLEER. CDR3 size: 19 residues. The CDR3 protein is CASSQGLVSRAKLGYGYTF.